Here is one T cell receptor (beta chain) with its context. Its antigen is currently unknown. MiXCR, run by TCRdb on the RT-PCR reads, gives a single entry per CDR3 protein. The sample comprises more than 600,000 distinct CDR3 sequences, around a sixth of which are singletons, and under 13% rests with the top ten. CDR1 and CDR2 (germline): MDHEN, SYDVKM. Trimming removed 3 bases from V and 5 bases from J, with 15 bases in between. This CDR3 is 15 amino acids long. The data were taken from a study of response to subunit inactivated influenza vaccine. Study conclusions and caveats: Few new T cells, the authors suggested, are recruited by each seasonal influenza vaccination.

Sequencing was performed on PBMCs from blood, taken roughly 5 days after vaccination. This clonotype was sampled from a man aged 45-60 years who received an inactivated influenza vaccine. The chain carries TRBV28 and TRBJ2-3, with D possibly called TRBD1 or TRBD2 (5 bases each). In DNA form, the CDR3 reads TGTGCCAGCAGTTTGGTGGCAGGGAGATTAGATACGCAGTATTTT. This gives the protein CASSLVAGRLDTQYF.